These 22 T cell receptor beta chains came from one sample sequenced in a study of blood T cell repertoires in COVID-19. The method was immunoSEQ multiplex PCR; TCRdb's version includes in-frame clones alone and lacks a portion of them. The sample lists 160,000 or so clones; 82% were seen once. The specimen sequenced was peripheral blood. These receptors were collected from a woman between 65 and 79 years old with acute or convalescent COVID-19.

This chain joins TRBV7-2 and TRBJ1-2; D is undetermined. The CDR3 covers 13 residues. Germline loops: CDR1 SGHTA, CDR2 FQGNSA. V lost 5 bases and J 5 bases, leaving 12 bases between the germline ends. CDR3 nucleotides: TGTGCCAGCAGCGGAGACGGAGGATATGGCTACACCTTC. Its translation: CASSGDGGYGYTF. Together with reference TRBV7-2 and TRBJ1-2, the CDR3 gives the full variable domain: GAGVSQSPSNKVTEKGKDVELRCDPISGHTALYWYRQSLGQGLEFLIYFQGNSAPDKSGLPSDRFSAERTGGSVSTLTIQRTQQEDSAVYLCASSGDGGYGYTFGSGTRLTVV.

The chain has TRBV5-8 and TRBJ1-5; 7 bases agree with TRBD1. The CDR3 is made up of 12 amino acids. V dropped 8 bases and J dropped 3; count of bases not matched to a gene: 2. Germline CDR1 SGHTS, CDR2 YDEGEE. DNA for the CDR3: TGTGCCAGTGACAGGGACAATCAGCCCCAGCATTTT. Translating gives CASDRDNQPQHF.

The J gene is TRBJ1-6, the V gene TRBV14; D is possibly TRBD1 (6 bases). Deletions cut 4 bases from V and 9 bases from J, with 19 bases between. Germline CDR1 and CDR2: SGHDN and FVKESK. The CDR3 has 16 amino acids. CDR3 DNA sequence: TGTGCCAGCAGCCTTCGGGGGGGCGACGATCGTTCACCCCTCCACTTT. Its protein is CASSLRGGDDRSPLHF.

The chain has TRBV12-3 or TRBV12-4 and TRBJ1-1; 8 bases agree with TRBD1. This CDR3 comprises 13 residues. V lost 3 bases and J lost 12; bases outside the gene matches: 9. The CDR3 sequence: CASSLRGQGLTFF. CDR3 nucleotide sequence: TGTGCCAGCAGTTTGAGAGGACAGGGTTTGACTTTCTTT.

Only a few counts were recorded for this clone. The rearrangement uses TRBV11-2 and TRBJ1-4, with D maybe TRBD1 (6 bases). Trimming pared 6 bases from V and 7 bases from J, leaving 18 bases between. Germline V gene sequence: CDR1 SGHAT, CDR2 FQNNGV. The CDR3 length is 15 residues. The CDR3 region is CASSMIGGLGEKLFF. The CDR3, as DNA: TGTGCCAGCAGTATGATTGGGGGCCTTGGTGAAAAACTGTTTTTT.

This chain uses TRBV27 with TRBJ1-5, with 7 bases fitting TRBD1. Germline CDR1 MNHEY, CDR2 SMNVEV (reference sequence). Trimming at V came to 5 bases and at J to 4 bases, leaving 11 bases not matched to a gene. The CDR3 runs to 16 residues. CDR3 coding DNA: TGTGCCAGCAGTCCGCGGACAGGTGGGGTTAATCAGCCCCAGCATTTT. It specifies CASSPRTGGVNQPQHF.

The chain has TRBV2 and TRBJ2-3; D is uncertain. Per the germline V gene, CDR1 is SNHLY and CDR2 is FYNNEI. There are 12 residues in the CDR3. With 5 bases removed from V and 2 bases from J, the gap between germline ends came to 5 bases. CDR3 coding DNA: TGTGCCAGCAGTACTTTCACAGATACGCAGTATTTT. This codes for CASSTFTDTQYF.

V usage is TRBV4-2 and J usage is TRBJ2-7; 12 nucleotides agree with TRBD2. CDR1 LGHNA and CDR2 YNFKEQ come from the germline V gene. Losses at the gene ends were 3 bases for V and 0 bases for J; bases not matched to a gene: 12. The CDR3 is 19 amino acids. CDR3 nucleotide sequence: TGTGCCAGCAGCCACCTGGGACTAGCGGGTCCCGGGAACTCCTACGAGCAGTACTTC. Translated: CASSHLGLAGPGNSYEQYF.

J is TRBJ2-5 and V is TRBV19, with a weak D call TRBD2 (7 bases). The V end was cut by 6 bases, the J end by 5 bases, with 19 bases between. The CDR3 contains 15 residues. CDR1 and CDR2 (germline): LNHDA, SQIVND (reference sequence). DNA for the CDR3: TGTGCCAGTAGGGGGGGGAACAGGGTTGCGGAGACCCAGTACTTC. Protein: CASRGGNRVAETQYF.

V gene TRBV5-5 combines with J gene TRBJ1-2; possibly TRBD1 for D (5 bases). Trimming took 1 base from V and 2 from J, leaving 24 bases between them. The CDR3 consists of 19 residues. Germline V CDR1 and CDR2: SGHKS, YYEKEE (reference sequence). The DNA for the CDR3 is TGTGCCAGCAGCTTGAATATAGTCGGGGGACCCGACCCCAACTATGGCTACACCTTC. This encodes CASSLNIVGGPDPNYGYTF.

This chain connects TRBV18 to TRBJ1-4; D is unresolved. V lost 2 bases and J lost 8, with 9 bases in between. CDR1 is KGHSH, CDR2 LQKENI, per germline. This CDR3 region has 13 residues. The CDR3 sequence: CASSPGGKEKLFF. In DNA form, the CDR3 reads TGTGCCAGCTCACCAGGAGGGAAAGAAAAACTGTTTTTT.

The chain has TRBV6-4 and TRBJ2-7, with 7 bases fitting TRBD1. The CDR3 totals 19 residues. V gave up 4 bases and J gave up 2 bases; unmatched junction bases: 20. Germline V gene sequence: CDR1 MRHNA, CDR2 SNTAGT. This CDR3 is CASSVRVRGQPQETYEQYF. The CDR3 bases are TGTGCCAGCAGTGTGAGGGTTAGGGGACAGCCGCAAGAAACCTACGAGCAGTACTTC.

DNA of the CDR3: TGTGCCAGCACCTCGGCGGCTGCCCAGTTCTTC. It is translated as CASTSAAAQFF. The chain employs TRBV28 and TRBJ2-1; D unresolved. CDR3 length: 11 amino acids. V was pared by 7 bases and J by 13 bases, with 14 bases between. From germline, CDR1 is MDHEN and CDR2 SYDVKM.

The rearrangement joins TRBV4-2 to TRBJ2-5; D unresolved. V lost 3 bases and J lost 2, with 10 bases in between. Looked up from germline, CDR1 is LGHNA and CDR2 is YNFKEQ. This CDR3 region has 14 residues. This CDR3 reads CASSQNSLQETQYF. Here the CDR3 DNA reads TGTGCCAGCAGCCAGAACAGTTTGCAAGAGACCCAGTACTTC.

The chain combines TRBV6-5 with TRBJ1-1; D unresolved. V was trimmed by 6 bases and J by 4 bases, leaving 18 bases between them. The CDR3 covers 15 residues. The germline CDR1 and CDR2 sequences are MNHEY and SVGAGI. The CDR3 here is CASSSGKNYPTEAFF. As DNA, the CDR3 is TGTGCCAGCAGCTCGGGGAAAAACTACCCCACTGAAGCTTTCTTT.

The CDR3 region has the DNA TGTGCCAGCAGCTTAGGACAGGGTGGGCCTGGGGCCAACGTCCTGACTTTC. Translation gives CASSLGQGGPGANVLTF. V usage is TRBV11-3 and J usage is TRBJ2-6, with TRBD1 matching over 7 bases. This CDR3 region has 17 residues. V shed 1 base, J shed 2 bases, and the junction held 5 bases outside the gene matches. CDR1 is SGHNT, CDR2 YENEEA, per germline. Full variable domain (rest looked up from reference TRBV11-3 and TRBJ2-6): EAGVVQSPRYKIIEKKQPVAFWCNPISGHNTLYWYLQNLGQGPELLIRYENEEAVDDSQLPKDRFSAERLKGVDSTLKIQPAELGDSAVYLCASSLGQGGPGANVLTFGAGSRLTVL.

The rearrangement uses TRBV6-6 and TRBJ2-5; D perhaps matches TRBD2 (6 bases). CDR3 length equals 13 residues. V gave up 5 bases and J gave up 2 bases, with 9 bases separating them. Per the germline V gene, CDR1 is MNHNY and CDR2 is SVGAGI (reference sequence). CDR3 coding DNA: TGTGCCAGCAGTCCGACTAGACAAGAGACCCAGTACTTC. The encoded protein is CASSPTRQETQYF.

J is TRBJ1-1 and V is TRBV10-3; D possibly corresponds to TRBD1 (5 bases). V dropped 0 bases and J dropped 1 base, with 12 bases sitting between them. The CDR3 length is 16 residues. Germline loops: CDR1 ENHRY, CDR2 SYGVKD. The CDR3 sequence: CAISESGRARNTEAFF. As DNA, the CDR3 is TGTGCCATCAGTGAGTCAGGCAGGGCAAGGAACACTGAAGCTTTCTTT.

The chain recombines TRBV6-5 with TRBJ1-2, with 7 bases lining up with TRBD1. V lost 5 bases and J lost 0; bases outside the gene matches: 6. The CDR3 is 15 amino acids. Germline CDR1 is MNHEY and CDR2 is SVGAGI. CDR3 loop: CASSPRQGPNYGYTF. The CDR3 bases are TGTGCCAGCAGTCCCCGACAGGGACCTAACTATGGCTACACCTTC.

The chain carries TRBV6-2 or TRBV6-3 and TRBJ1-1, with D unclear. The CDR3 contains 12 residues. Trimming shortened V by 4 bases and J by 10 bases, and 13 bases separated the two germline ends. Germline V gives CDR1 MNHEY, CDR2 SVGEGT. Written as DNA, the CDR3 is TGTGCCAGCAGTTTGAAGTACGGTAGAGCTTTCTTT. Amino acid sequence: CASSLKYGRAFF.

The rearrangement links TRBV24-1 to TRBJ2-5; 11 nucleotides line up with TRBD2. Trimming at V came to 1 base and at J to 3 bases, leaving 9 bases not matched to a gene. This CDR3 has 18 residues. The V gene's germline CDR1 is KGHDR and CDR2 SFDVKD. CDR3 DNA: TGTGCCACCAGTGATTTATCCCCGGGACTAGCGGAAAAAGAGACCCAGTACTTC. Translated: CATSDLSPGLAEKETQYF.

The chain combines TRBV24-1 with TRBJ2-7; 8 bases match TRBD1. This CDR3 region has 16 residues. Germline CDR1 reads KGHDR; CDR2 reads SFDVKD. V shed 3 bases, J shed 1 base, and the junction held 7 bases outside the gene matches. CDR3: CATSDSRDRRSYEQYF. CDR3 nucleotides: TGTGCCACCAGTGATAGCCGGGACAGGAGATCCTACGAGCAGTACTTC.